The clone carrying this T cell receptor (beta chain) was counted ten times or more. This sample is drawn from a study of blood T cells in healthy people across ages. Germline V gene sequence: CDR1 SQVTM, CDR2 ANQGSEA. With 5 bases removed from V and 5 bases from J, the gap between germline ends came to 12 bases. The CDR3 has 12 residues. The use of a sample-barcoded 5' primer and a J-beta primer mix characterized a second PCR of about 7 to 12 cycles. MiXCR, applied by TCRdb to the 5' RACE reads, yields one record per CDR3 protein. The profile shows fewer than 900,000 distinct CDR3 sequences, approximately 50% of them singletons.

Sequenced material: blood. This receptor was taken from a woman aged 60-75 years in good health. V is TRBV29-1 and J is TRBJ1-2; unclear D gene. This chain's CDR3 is CSVQPRTYGYTF. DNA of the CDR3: TGCAGCGTTCAGCCCAGGACTTATGGCTACACCTTC.